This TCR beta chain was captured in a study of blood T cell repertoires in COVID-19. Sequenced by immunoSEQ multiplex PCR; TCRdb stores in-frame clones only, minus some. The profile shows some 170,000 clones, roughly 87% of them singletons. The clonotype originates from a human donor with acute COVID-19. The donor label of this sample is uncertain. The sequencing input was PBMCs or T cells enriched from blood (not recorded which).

CDR3 loop: CASNFETQGGNTGELFF. In nucleotides, the CDR3 is TGTGCCAGCAACTTCGAGACACAGGGGGGTAACACCGGGGAGCTGTTTTTT. The rearrangement links TRBV7-9 to TRBJ2-2; 8 positions match TRBD1. Germline CDR1 and CDR2: SEHNR and FQNEAQ (reference sequence). After removal of 7 bases from V and 2 bases from J, the junction contained 12 bases not matched to a gene. The CDR3 is 17 residues long.